This TCR beta chain originates from a study of low-dose radiotherapy and immunotherapy resistance in tumors. The time point: before trial treatment. First-strand cDNA used TRAV- and TRBV-specific primers, covering alpha and beta chains. Amplification, which lasted about 20 PCR cycles, used a constant-region primer and V-primer adapter to amplify TCRs. TCRdb reprocessed the reads with MiXCR, giving one entry per CDR3 protein. This sample yields about 89,000 distinct CDR3 sequences, of which 9.4% are seen a single time; about 1% belongs to the top ten. There are 14 residues in the CDR3. The V end was cut by 1 base, the J end by 5 bases, with 8 bases between. The germline V gene has CDR1 SNHLY and CDR2 FYNNEI. This clonotype was recorded at least ten times.

Sequenced here: PBMCs, sampled before treatment. The clonotype was recovered from a male donor with prostate cancer. The chain recombines TRBV2 with TRBJ1-4; D call uncertain. CDR3 amino acids: CASSEDGGNEKLFF. DNA of the CDR3: TGTGCCAGCAGTGAAGACGGAGGAAATGAAAAACTGTTTTTT.